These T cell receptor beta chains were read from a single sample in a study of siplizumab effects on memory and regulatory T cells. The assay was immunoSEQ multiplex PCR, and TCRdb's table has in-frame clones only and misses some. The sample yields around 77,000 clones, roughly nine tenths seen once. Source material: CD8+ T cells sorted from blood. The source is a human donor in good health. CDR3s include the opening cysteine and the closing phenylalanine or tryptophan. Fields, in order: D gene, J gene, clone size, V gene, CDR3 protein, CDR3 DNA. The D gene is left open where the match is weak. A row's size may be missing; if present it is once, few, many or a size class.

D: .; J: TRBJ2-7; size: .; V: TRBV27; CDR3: CASSYSYEQYF; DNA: TGTGCCAGCAGTTACTCCTACGAGCAGTACTTC
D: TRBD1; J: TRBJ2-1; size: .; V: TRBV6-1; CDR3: CASRTGTFSYNEQFF; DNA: TGTGCCAGTCGGACAGGGACTTTCTCCTACAATGAGCAGTTCTTC
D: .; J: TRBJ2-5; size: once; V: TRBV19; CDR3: CASSIWPANGETQYF; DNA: TGTGCCAGTAGTATTTGGCCAGCCAACGGTGAGACCCAGTACTTC
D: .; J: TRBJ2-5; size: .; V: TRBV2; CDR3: CASSPPGLQETQYF; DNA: TGTGCCAGCAGCCCCCCAGGACTCCAAGAGACCCAGTACTTC
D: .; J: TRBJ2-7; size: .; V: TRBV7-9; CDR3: CASTGRRGVSYEQYF; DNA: TGTGCCAGCACCGGGCGTCGCGGGGTTTCCTACGAGCAGTACTTC
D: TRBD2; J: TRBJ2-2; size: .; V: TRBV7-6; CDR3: CASSLLTSGTNGELFF; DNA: TGTGCCAGCAGCTTATTGACTAGCGGGACGAACGGGGAGCTGTTTTTT
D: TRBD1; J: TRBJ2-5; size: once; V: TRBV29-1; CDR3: CSVTRQGETQYF; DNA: TGCAGCGTCACCCGACAGGGCGAGACCCAGTACTTC
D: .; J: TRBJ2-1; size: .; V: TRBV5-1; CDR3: CASSSVETAEQFF; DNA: TGCGCCAGCAGCTCGGTTGAGACGGCGGAGCAGTTCTTC
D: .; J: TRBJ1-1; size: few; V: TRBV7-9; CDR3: CASSLVFLNTEAFF; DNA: TGTGCCAGCAGCCTCGTCTTTCTTAACACTGAAGCTTTCTTT
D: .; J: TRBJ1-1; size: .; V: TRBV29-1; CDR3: CSVVRAHMDTEAFF; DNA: TGCAGCGTTGTCCGGGCGCACATGGACACTGAAGCTTTCTTT
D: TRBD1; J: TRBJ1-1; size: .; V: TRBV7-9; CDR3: CASTQTGVYTEAFF; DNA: TGTGCCAGCACCCAAACAGGGGTATACACTGAAGCTTTCTTT
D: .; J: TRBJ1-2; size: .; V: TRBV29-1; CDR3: CSVEAYGYGYTF; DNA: TGCAGCGTTGAAGCTTACGGATATGGCTACACCTTC
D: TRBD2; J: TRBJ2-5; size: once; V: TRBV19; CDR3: CATNSGGAETQYF; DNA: TGTGCCACCAATAGCGGGGGGGCAGAGACCCAGTACTTC
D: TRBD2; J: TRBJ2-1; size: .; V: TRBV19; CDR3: CASSSTSGSHEQFF; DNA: TGTGCCAGTAGCTCGACTAGCGGGAGCCATGAGCAGTTCTTC
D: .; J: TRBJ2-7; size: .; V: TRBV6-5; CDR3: CASSYYDSYEQYF; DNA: TGTGCCAGCAGTTACTACGACAGCTACGAGCAGTACTTC
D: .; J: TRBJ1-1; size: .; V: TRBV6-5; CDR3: CASNKVRPLNTEAFF; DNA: TGTGCCAGCAATAAAGTCAGGCCCTTGAACACTGAAGCTTTCTTT
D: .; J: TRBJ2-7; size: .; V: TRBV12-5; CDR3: CASGSSDSSYEQYF; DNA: TGTGCTAGTGGTTCCTCAGACAGCTCCTACGAGCAGTACTTC
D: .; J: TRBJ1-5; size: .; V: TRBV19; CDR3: CASNPGPNQPQHF; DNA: TGTGCCAGTAATCCCGGGCCCAATCAGCCCCAGCATTTT
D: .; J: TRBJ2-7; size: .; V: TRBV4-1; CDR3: CASSQVAADYEQYF; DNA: TGCGCCAGCAGCCAAGTAGCAGCAGACTACGAGCAGTACTTC
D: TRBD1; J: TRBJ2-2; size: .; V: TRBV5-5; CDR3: CASSPRDRGDTGELFF; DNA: TGTGCCAGCAGCCCTCGGGACAGGGGCGACACCGGGGAGCTGTTTTTT
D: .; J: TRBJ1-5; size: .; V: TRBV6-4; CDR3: CASGEGQPQHF; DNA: TGTGCCAGCGGGGAAGGTCAGCCCCAGCATTTT
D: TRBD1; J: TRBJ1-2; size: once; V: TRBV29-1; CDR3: CSYWTGEYGYTF; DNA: TGCAGCTACTGGACAGGAGAATATGGCTACACCTTC
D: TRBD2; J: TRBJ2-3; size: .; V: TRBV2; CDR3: CASSSSGGDSTDTQYF; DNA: TGTGCCAGCAGTTCTAGCGGGGGAGATAGCACAGATACGCAGTATTTT
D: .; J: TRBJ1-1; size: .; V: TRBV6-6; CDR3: CASHGLNTEAFF; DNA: TGTGCCAGCCACGGACTGAACACTGAAGCTTTCTTT
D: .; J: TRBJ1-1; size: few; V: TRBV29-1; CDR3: CSVYGGTEAFF; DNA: TGCAGCGTATATGGGGGCACTGAAGCTTTCTTT
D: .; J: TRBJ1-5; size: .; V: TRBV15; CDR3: CATSREDSYNQPQHF; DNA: TGTGCCACCAGCAGAGAGGACAGCTACAATCAGCCCCAGCATTTT
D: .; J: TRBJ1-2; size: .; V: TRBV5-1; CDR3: CASSLDGNYGYTF; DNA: TGCGCCAGCAGCTTGGACGGGAACTATGGCTACACCTTC
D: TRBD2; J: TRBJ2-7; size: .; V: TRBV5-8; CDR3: CASSSGVAGEFYEQYF; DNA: TGTGCCAGCAGCTCCGGGGTAGCGGGAGAGTTCTACGAGCAGTACTTC
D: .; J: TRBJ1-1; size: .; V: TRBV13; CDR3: CASSWERGTEAFF; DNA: TGTGCCAGCAGCTGGGAACGGGGCACTGAAGCTTTCTTT
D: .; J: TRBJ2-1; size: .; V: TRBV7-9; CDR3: CASSLVGTLYNEQFF; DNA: TGTGCCAGCAGCTTAGTCGGGACGCTTTACAATGAGCAGTTCTTC
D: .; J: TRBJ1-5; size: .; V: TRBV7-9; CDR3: CASSSLVGGPSNQPQHF; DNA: TGTGCCAGCAGCTCGCTCGTTGGGGGACCTAGCAATCAGCCCCAGCATTTT
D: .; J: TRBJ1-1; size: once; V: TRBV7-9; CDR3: CASSLPKTIRENTEAFF; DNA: TGTGCCAGCAGCTTACCCAAGACTATTAGGGAGAACACTGAAGCTTTCTTT
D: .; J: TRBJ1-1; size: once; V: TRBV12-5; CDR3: CASWGGGTEAFF; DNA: TGTGCTAGTTGGGGGGGAGGCACTGAAGCTTTCTTT
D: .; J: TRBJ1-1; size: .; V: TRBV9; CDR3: CASSVALAREAFF; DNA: TGTGCCAGCAGCGTAGCTCTGGCCAGGGAAGCTTTCTTT
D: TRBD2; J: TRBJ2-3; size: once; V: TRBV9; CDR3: CASNPSGRALYGTDTQYF; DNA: TGTGCCAGCAACCCTAGCGGGAGGGCCCTCTACGGCACAGATACGCAGTATTTT
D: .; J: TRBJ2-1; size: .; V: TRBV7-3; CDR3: CASSLGLHNEQFF; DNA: TGTGCCAGCAGCTTAGGCCTCCACAATGAGCAGTTCTTC
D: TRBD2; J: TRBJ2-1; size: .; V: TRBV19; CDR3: CASALAGGVNEQFF; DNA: TGTGCCAGTGCTCTGGCGGGGGGGGTAAATGAGCAGTTCTTC
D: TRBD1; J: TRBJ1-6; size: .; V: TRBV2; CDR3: CASSEQGASPLHF; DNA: TGTGCCAGCAGTGAACAGGGGGCCTCACCCCTCCACTTT
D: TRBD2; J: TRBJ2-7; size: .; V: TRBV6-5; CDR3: CASSYQGSGTEQYF; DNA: TGTGCCAGCAGTTACCAAGGTAGCGGGACGGAGCAGTACTTC
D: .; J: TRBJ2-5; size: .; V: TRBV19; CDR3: CASTPGQYQETQYF; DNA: TGTGCCAGTACCCCGGGCCAGTACCAAGAGACCCAGTACTTC
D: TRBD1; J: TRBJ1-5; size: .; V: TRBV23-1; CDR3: CASSQCRDRGLGQPQHF; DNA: TGCGCCAGCAGTCAGTGTCGGGACAGGGGTTTGGGTCAGCCCCAGCATTTT
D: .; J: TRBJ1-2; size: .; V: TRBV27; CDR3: CASSNGGYYGYTF; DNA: TGTGCCAGCAGTAACGGGGGTTACTATGGCTACACCTTC
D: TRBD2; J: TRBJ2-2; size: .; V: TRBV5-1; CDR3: CASSFVWEGTGELFF; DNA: TGCGCCAGCAGCTTCGTTTGGGAGGGTACCGGGGAGCTGTTTTTT
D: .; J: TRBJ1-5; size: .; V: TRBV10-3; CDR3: CAISDLGDSNQPQHF; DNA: TGTGCCATCAGTGATTTGGGGGATAGCAATCAGCCCCAGCATTTT
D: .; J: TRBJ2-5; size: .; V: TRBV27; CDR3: CASSPEYQETQYF; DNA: TGTGCCAGCAGTCCCGAGTACCAAGAGACCCAGTACTTC
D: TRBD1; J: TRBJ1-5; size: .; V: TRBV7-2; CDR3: CASSFLTGSNQPQHF; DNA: TGTGCCAGCAGCTTCCTGACAGGGAGCAATCAGCCCCAGCATTTT
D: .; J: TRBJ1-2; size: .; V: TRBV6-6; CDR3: CASSYSDSSNYGYTF; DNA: TGTGCCAGCAGTTACTCTGACAGTAGTAACTATGGCTACACCTTC
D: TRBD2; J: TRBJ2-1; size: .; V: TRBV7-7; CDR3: CASSLGLAGGGEQFF; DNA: TGTGCTAGCAGTCTTGGACTAGCGGGAGGGGGTGAGCAGTTCTTC
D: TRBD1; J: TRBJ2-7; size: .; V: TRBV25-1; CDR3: CAVRDSSYEQYF; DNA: TGTGCCGTCCGGGACAGCTCCTACGAGCAGTACTTC
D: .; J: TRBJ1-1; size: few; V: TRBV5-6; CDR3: CASSLAQGRTEAFF; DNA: TGTGCCAGCAGCTTGGCCCAGGGTCGGACTGAAGCTTTCTTT
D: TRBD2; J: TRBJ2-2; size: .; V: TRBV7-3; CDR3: CASSLTAGGYTGELFF; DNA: TGTGCCAGCAGCTTAACAGCGGGAGGGTACACCGGGGAGCTGTTTTTT
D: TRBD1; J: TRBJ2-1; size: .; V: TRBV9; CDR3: CASSVDQGVYNEQFF; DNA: TGTGCCAGCAGCGTAGACCAGGGGGTCTACAATGAGCAGTTCTTC
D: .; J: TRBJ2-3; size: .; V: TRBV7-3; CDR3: CASSLTMGEQYF; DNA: TGTGCCAGCAGCTTAACTATGGGAGAGCAGTATTTT
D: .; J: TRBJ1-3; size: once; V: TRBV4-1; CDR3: CASSQDMGGNTIYF; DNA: TGCGCCAGCAGCCAAGATATGGGCGGAAACACCATATATTTT